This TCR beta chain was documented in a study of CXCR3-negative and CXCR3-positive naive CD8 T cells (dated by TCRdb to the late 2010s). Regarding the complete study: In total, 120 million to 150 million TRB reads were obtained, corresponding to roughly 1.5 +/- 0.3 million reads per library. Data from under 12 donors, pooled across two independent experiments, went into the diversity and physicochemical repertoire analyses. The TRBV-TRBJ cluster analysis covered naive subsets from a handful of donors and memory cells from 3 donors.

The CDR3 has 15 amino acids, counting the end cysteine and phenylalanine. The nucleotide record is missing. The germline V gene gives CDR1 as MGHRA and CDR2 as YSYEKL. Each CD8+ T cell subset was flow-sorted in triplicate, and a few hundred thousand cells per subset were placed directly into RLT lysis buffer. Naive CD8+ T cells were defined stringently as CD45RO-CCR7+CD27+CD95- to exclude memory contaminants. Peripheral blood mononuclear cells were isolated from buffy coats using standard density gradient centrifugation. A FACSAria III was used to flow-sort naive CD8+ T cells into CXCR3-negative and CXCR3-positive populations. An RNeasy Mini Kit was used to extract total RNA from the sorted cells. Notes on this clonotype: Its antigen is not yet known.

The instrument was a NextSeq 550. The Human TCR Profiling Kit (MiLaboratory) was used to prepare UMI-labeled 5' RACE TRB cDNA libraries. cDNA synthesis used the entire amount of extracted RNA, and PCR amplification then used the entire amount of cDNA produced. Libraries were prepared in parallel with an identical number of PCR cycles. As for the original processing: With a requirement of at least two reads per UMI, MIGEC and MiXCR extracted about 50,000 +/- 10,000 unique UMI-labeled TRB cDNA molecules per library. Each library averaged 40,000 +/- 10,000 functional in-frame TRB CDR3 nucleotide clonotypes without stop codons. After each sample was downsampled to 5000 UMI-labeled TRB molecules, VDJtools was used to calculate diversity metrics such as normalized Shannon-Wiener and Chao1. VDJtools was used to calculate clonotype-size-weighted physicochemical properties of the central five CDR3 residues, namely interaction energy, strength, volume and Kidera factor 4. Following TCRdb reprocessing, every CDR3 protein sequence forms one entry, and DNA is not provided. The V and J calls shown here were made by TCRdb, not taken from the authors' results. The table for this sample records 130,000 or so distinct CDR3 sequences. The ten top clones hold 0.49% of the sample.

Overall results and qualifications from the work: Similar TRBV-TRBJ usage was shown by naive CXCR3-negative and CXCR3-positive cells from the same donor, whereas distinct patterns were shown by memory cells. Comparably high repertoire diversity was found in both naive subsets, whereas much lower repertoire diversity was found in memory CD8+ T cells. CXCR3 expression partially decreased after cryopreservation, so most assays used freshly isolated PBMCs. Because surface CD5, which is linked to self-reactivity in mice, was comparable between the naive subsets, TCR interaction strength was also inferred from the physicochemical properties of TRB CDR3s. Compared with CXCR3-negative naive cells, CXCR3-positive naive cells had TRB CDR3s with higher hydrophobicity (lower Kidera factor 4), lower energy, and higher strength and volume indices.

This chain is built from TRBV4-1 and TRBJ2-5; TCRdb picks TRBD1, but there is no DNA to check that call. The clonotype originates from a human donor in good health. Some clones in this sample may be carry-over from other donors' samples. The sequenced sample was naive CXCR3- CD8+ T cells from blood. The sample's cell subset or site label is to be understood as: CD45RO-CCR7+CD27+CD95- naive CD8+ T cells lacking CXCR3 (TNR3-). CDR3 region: CASSQAPHYQETQYF.